The present TCR beta chain was sequenced within a study of radiotherapy plus CTLA-4 blockade in lung cancer. The data were produced by immunoSEQ multiplex PCR, yet TCRdb's version contains in-frame clones alone and is incomplete. Of over 75,000 clones in the sample, about 80% were seen once. V was clipped by 5 bases and J by 8 bases; unmatched bases: 8. Germline V gene lookup returns CDR1 MNHEY and CDR2 SVGAGI. The CDR3 contains 15 residues. The material sequenced was peripheral blood, taken from a patient treated with radiotherapy plus ipilimumab. The clonotype originates from a human donor with non-small cell lung cancer who had stable disease on radiotherapy plus ipilimumab. This chain joins TRBV6-5 and TRBJ1-6, with 8 bases matching TRBD1. CDR3 DNA sequence: TGTGCCAGCAGTAGGACGCAGGGGGCTGATTCACCCCTCCACTTT. Encoded protein: CASSRTQGADSPLHF.